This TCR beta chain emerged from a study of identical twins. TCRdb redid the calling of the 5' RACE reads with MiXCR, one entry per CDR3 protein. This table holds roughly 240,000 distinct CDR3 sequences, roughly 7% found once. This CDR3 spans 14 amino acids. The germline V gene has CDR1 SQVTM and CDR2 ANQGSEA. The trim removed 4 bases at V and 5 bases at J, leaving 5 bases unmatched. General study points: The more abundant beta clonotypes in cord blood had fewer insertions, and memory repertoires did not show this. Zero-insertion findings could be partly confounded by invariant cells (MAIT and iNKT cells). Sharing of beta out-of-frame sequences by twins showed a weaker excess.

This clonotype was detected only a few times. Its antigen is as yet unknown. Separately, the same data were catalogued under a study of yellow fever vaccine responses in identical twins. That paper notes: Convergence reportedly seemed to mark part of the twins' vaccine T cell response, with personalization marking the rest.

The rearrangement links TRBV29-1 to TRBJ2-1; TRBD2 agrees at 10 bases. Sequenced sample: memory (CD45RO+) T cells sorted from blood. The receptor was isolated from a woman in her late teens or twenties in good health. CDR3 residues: CSVGGTSDHNEQFF. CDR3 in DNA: TGCAGCGTTGGTGGGACTAGCGACCACAATGAGCAGTTCTTC.